This T cell receptor (beta chain) appears in the sequencing data of a study of radiation and T cells in renal cell carcinoma. As concerns this clone: The antigen is unknown.

Study-level points and caveats: From baseline, blood top tumor clonotypes peaked at 2 weeks post-radiation.

Measured with immunoSEQ multiplex PCR; TCRdb has only the in-frame clones, and not every one. The data contain some 130,000 clones, 85% to 90% of them seen just once; the ten biggest clones take up around 6%. The V segment lost 5 bases and the J segment 8 bases; nucleotides outside the gene matches: 7. This CDR3 has 15 amino acids. Germline values: CDR1 MNHEY, CDR2 SVGAGI. Time point in this sample: blood 2 weeks post-SBRT. The treatment here: 15 Gy SBRT to primary tumor, nephrectomy 4 weeks later. Clear cell pathology was present in this patient's renal cell carcinoma. V is TRBV6-5 and J is TRBJ2-1; 12 nucleotides match TRBD2. The specimen comprised blood, sampled from a patient whose treatment included radiotherapy and nephrectomy. The source is an older woman with renal cell carcinoma. For the CDR3, the DNA is TGTGCCAGCAGTGCTCCTAGCGGGGGGGCCTATGAGCAGTTCTTC. Protein: CASSAPSGGAYEQFF.